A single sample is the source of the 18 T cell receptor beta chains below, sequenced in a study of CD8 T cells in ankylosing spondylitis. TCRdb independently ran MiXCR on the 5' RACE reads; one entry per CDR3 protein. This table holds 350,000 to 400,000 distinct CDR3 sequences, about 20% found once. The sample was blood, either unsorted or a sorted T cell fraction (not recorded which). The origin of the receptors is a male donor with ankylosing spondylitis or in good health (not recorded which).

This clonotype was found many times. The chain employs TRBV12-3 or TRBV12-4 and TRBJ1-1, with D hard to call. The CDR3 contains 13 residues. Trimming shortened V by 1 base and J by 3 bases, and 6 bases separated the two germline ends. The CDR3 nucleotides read TGTGCCAGCAGTTTAGGCAGTTACACTGAAGCTTTCTTT. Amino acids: CASSLGSYTEAFF.

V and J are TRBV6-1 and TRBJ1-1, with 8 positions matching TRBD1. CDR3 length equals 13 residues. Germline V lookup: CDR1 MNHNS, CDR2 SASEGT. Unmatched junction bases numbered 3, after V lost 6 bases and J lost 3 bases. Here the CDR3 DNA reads TGTGCCAGCAGGGGGACAGGAGACACTGAAGCTTTCTTT. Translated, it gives CASRGTGDTEAFF.

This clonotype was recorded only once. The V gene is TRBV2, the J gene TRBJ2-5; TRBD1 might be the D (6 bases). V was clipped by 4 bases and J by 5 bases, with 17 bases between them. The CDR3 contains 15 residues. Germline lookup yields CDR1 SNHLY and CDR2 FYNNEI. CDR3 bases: TGTGCCAGCAGTGGAGTGACAGGAATCAGGGAGACCCAGTACTTC. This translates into CASSGVTGIRETQYF.

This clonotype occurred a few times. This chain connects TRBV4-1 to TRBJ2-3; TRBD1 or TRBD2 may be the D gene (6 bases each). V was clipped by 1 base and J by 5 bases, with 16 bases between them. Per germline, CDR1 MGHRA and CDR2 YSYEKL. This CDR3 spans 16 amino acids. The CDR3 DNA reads TGCGCCAGCAGCCAAGGGAGGGGGACGGAGGGAGATACGCAGTATTTT. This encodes CASSQGRGTEGDTQYF.

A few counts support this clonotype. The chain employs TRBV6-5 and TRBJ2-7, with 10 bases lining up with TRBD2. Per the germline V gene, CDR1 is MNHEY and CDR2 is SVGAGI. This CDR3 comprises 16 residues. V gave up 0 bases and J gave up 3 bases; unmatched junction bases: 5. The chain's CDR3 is CASSYSPAGGFYEQYF. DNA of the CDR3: TGTGCCAGCAGTTACTCGCCAGCGGGGGGGTTCTACGAGCAGTACTTC.

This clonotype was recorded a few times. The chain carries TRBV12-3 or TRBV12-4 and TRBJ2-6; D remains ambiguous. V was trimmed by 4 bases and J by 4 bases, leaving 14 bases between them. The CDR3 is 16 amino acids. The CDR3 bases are TGTGCCAGCAGTTCCTCCCAGTGGCGCGGGGCCAACGTCCTGACTTTC. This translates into CASSSSQWRGANVLTF.

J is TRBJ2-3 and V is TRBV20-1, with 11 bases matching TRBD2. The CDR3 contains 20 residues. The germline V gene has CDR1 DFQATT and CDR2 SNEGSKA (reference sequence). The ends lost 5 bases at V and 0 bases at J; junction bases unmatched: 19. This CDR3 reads CSAAPRPSGLADLSTDTQYF. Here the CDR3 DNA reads TGCAGTGCTGCACCTCGACCCTCGGGACTAGCGGACCTCAGCACAGATACGCAGTATTTT.

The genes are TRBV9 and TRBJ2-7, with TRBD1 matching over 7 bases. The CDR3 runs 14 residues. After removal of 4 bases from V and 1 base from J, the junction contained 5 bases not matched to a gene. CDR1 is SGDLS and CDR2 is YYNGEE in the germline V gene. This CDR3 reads CASSPGQPSYEQYF. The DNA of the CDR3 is TGTGCCAGCAGCCCGGGACAGCCGTCCTACGAGCAGTACTTC.

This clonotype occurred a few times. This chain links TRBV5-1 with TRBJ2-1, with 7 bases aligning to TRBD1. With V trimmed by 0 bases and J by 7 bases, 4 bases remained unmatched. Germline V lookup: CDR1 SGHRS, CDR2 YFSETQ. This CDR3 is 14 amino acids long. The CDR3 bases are TGCGCCAGCAGCTTGGAGGGGGCGTCGAATGAGCAGTTCTTC. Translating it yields CASSLEGASNEQFF.

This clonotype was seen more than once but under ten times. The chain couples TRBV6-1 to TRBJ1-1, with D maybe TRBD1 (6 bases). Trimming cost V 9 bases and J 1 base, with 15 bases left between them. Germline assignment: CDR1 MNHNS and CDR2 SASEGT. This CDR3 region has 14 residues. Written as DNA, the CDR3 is TGTGCCAGTCTGGACAGAACATCGAACACTGAAGCTTTCTTT. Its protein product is CASLDRTSNTEAFF.

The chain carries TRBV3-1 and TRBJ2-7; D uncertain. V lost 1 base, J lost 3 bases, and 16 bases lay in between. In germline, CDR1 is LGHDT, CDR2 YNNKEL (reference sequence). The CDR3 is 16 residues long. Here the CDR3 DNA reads TGTGCCAGCAGCCAAGCGGTAAATACGGATGGCTACGAGCAGTACTTC. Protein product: CASSQAVNTDGYEQYF.

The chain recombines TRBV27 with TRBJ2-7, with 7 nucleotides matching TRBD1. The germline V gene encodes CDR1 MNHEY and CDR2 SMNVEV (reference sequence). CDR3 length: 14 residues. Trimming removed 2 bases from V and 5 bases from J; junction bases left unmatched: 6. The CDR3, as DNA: TGTGCCAGCAGTTTAAGGGGGCCCGGTAACGAGCAGTACTTC. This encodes CASSLRGPGNEQYF.

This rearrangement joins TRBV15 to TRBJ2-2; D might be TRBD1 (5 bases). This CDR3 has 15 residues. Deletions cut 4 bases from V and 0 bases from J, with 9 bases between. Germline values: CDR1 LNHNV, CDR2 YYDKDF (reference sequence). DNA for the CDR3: TGTGCCACCAGCACACAGGAATCGAACACCGGGGAGCTGTTTTTT. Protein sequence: CATSTQESNTGELFF.

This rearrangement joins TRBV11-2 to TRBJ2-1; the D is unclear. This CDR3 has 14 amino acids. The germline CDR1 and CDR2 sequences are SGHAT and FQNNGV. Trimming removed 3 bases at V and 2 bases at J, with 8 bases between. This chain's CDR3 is CASSFVGPYNEQFF. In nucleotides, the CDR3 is TGTGCCAGCAGCTTCGTCGGCCCCTACAATGAGCAGTTCTTC.

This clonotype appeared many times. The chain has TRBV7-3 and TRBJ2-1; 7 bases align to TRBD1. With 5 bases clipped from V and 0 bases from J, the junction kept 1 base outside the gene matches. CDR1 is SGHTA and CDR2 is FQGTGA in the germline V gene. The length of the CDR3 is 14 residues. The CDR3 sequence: CASSPGGSYNEQFF. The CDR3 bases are TGTGCCAGCAGCCCAGGGGGCTCCTACAATGAGCAGTTCTTC.

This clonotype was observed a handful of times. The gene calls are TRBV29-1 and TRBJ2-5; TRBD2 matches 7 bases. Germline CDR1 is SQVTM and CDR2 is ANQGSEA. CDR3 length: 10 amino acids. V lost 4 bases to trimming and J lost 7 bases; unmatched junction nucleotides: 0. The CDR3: CSVGGGTQYF. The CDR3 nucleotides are TGCAGCGTTGGCGGGGGGACCCAGTACTTC.

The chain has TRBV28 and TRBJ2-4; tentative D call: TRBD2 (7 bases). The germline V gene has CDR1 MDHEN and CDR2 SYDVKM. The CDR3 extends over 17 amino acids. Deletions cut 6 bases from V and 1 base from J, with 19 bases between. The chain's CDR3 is CASSSFTGRGAKNIQYF. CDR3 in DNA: TGTGCCAGCAGCAGTTTTACAGGGAGGGGGGCCAAAAACATTCAGTACTTC. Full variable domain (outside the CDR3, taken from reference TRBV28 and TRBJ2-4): DVKVTQSSRYLVKRTGEKVFLECVQDMDHENMFWYRQDPGLGLRLIYFSYDVKMKEKGDIPEGYSVSREKKERFSLILESASTNQTSMYLCASSSFTGRGAKNIQYFGAGTRLSVL.

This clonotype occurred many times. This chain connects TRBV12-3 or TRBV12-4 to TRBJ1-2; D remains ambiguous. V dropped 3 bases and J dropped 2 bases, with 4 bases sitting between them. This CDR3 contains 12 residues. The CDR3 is CASSLSNYGYTF. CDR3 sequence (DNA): TGTGCCAGCAGTTTGTCGAACTATGGCTACACCTTC.